This TCR beta chain was identified in a study of blood T cells in healthy people across ages. A sample-barcoded 5' primer and a J-beta primer mix were used in a second PCR of about 6 to 11 cycles. TCRdb called the 5' RACE reads again in MiXCR, with one record for every CDR3 protein. The sample shows about a million distinct CDR3 sequences, about 51% of them seen only once. The V gene's germline CDR1 is SGHKS and CDR2 YYEKEE (reference sequence). Trimming cost V 0 bases and J 8 bases, with 20 bases left between them. This CDR3 spans 16 amino acids. This clonotype was counted between two and nine times.

The source material was blood. This sequence was found in a woman in her sixties in good health. This chain uses TRBV5-5 with TRBJ1-2, with D perhaps TRBD1 (5 bases). In DNA, the CDR3 is TGTGCCAGCAGCTTGGCCCCCGGGGGGGAACAAGAGGGCTACACCTTC. Translating it yields CASSLAPGGEQEGYTF.